This T cell receptor (beta chain) was recorded in a study of STAT5B mutations in CD4+ large granular lymphocyte leukemia. General study points: CD4-sorted patient repertoires seemed more clonal than healthy CD4+ repertoires. 8/27 top patient clones versus 2/35 control clones were TRBV06-family.

A word on this clone: The antigen is not known.

TCRdb keeps only in-frame clones here, not all; method: immunoSEQ multiplex PCR. The sample has tens of thousands of clones; around 80% are singletons. CDR1 is MDHEN, CDR2 SYDVKM, per germline. Trimming removed 7 bases at V and 4 bases at J, with 17 bases between. The CDR3 is 14 amino acids. The specimen was CD4+ T cells from blood buffy coats. The gene calls are TRBV28 and TRBJ2-7; no reliable D call. The sequence derives from a human donor in good health. CDR3 region: CASTVGTRWYEQYF. The CDR3 bases are TGTGCCAGCACCGTAGGTACCCGGTGGTACGAGCAGTACTTC.